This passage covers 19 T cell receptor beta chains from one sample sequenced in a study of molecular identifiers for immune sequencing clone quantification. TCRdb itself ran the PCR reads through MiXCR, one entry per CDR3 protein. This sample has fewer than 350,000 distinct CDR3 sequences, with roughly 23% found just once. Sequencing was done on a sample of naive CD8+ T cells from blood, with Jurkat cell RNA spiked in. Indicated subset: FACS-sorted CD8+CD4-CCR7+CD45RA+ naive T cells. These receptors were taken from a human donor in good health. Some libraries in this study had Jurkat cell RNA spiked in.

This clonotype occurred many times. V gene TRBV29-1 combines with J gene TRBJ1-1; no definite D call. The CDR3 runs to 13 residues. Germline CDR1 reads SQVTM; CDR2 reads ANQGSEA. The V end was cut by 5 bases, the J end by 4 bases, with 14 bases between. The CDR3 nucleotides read TGCAGCGTTTCCGGCGGTGAGACCACTGAAGCTTTCTTT. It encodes CSVSGGETTEAFF.

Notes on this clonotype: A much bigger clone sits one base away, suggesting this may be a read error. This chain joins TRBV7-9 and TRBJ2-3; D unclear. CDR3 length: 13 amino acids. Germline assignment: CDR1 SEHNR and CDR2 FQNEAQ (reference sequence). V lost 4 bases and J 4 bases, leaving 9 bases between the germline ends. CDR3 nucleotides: TGTGCCAGCAGCTCAGGCGTCGCAGATACGCAGTATTTT. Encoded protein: CASSSGVADTQYF.

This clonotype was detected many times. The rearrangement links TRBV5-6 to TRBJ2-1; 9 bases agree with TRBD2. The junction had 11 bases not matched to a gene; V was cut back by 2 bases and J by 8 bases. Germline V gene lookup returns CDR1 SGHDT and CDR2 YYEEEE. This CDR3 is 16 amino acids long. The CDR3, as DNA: TGTGCCAGCAGCTTAGCCATTAGCGGGAGATGGTATGAGCAGTTCTTC. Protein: CASSLAISGRWYEQFF.

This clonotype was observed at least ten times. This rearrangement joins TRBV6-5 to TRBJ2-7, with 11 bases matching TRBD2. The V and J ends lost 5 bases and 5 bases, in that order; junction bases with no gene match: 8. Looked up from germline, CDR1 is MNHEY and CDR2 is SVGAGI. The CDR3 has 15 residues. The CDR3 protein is CASSPTTSGTNEQYF. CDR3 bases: TGTGCCAGCAGTCCCACGACTAGCGGGACCAACGAGCAGTACTTC.

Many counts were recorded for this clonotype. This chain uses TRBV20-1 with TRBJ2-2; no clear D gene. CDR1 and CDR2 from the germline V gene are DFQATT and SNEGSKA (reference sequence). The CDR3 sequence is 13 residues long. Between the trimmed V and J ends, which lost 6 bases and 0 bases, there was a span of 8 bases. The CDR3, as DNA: TGCAGTGCAGGTGACGCGAACACCGGGGAGCTGTTTTTT. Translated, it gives CSAGDANTGELFF.

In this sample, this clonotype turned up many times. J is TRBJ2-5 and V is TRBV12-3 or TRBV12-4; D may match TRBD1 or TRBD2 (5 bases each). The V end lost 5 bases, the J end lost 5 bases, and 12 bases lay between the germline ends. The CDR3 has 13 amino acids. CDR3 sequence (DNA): TGTGCCAGCAGTCTGGGGGTTGTCGAGACCCAGTACTTC. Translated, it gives CASSLGVVETQYF.

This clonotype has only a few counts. The CDR3 DNA follows: TGTGCCAGCAGTTTAATTGGGACTAGCGGGACCGATGAGCAGTTCTTC. Translating it yields CASSLIGTSGTDEQFF. The chain joins TRBV27 to TRBJ2-1; 13 bases fit TRBD2. The junction had 6 bases not matched to a gene; V was cut back by 2 bases and J by 8 bases. This CDR3 is 16 amino acids long. Germline assignment: CDR1 MNHEY and CDR2 SMNVEV (reference sequence).

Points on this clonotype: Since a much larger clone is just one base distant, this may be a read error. The CDR3 loop reads CSIRDSVNYGYAF. The CDR3 nucleotides are TGCAGCATTAGGGACAGCGTCAACTATGGCTACGCCTTC. V is TRBV29-1 and J is TRBJ1-2; the match to TRBD1 covers 7 bases. The length of the CDR3 is 13 residues. CDR1 is SQVTM, CDR2 ANQGSEA, per germline. Drawing the rest from reference TRBV29-1 and TRBJ1-2, the complete variable domain is SAVISQKPSRDICQRGTSLTIQCQVDSQVTMMFWYRQQPGQSLTLIATANQGSEATYESGFVIDKFPISRPNLTFSTLTVSNMSPEDSSIYLCSIRDSVNYGYAFGSGTRLTVV.

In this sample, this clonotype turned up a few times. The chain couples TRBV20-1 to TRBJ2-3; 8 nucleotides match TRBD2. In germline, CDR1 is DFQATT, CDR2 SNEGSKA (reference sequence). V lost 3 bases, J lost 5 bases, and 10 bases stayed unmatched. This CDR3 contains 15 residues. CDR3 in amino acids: CSASPPSGWLDTQYF. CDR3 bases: TGCAGTGCTAGTCCACCTAGCGGGTGGTTAGATACGCAGTATTTT.

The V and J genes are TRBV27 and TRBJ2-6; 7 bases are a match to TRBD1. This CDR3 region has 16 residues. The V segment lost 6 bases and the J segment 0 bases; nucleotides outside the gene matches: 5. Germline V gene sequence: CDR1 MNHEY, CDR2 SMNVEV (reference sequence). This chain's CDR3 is CASRGGLGSGANVLTF. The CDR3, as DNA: TGTGCCAGCAGAGGGGGCTTGGGCTCTGGGGCCAACGTCCTGACTTTC.

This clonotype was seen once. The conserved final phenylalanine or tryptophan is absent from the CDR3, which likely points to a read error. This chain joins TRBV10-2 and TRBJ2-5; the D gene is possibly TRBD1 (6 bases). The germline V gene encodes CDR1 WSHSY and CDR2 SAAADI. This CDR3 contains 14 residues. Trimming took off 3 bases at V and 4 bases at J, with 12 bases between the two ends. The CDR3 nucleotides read TGCGCCAGCAGTGATTGGCAGGGGATAGAGACCCAGTACCTC. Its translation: CASSDWQGIETQYL.

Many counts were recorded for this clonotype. The CDR3 DNA is TGTGCCAGCAGTCCACTGACAGGGAACACTGAAGCTTTCTTT. Protein sequence: CASSPLTGNTEAFF. V gene TRBV12-3 or TRBV12-4 combines with J gene TRBJ1-1, with D perhaps TRBD1 (6 bases). Between the trimmed V and J ends, which lost 5 bases and 1 base, there was a span of 11 bases. This CDR3 spans 14 amino acids.

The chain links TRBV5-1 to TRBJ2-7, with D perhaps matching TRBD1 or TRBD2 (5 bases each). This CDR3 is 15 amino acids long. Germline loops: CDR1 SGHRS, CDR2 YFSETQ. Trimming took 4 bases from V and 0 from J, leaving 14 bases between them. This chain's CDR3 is CASSIGTGASYEQYF. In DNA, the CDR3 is TGCGCCAGCAGCATAGGGACCGGAGCCTCCTACGAGCAGTACTTC.

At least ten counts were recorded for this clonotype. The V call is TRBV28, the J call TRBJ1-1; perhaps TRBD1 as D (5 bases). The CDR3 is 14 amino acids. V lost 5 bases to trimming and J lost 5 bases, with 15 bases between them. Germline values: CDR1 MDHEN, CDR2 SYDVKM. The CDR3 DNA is TGTGCCAGCAGTCAAACCCGAGAGGGGACTGAAGCTTTCTTT. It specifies CASSQTREGTEAFF.

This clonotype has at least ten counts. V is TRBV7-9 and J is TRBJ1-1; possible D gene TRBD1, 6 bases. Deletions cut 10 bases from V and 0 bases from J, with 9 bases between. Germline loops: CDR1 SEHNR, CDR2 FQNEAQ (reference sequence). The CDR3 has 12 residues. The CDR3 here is CANRDLNTEAFF. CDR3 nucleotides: TGTGCCAACAGGGATCTGAACACTGAAGCTTTCTTT.

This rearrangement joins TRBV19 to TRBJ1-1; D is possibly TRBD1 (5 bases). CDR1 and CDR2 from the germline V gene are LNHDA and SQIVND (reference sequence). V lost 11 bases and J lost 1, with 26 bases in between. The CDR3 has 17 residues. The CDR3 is CAGTRGTVISPNTEAFF. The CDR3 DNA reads TGTGCCGGTACCCGGGGGACCGTTATCTCCCCGAACACTGAAGCTTTCTTT.

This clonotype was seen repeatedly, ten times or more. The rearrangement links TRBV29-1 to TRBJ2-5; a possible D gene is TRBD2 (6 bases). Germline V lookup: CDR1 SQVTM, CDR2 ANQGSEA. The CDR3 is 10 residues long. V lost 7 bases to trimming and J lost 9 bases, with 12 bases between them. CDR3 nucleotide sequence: TGCAGCGCGTGGGGACTTTCCCAGTACTTC. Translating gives CSAWGLSQYF.

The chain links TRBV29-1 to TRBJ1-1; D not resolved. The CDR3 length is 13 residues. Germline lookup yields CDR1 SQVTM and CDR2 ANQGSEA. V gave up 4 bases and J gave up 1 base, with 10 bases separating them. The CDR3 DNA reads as TGCAGCGTTGGCCCCCCAGGGAACACTGAAGCTTTCTTT. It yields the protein CSVGPPGNTEAFF.

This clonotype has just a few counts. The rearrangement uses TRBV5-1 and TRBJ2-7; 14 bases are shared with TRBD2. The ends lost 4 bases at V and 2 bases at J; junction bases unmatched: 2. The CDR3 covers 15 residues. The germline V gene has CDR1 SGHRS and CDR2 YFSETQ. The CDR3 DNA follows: TGCGCCAGCAGCGAGGGACTAGCGGGGGCCTACGAGCAGTACTTC. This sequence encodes CASSEGLAGAYEQYF.